This T cell receptor (beta chain) emerged from a study of T-cell memory formation after mild COVID-19 (dated by TCRdb to about 2021). Background for the entire study: TCR sequence clusters from the two donors were largely donor specific. T-cell clones expanding and contracting after mild COVID-19 in two donors were tracked by longitudinal TCRalpha and TCRbeta repertoire sequencing. The cohort comprised two young, previously healthy adult volunteers, one female and one male.

For this clonotype: The antigen it binds to is not known. Per-base qualities were not stored, and no clone one base away is much larger.

From the cysteine through the phenylalanine, the CDR3 covers 12 amino acids. Only CDR3 DNA is held: 36 bases, read in frame from base 1. Via the germline V gene, CDR1 is SQVTM and CDR2 ANQGSEA. V loses 8 bases at its end and J loses 5 bases; junction bases beyond the gene matches: 4. Instrument used: Illumina NovaSeq 6000. TCRalpha and TCRbeta cDNA libraries were built by 5'RACE with constant-segment primers, adding sample barcodes and unique molecular identifiers. Trizol reagent was used to extract RNA from every sample. Amplification of the libraries took two PCR steps, and the second step added a second sample barcode plus Illumina TruSeq adapters. Libraries were sequenced on an Illumina NovaSeq with 2 x 150 bp paired-end reads. In the paper's pipeline: The reads were demultiplexed and collapsed into UMI-guided consensus sequences using migec v1.2.7. Using mixcr v2.1.11, UMI consensuses were aligned to TRA and TRB V and J templates and then assembled into clonotypes. A clonotype was counted as expanded or contracted only if both edgeR and NoisET called the change significant, with noise models trained on biological replicates. edgeR calls used a false discovery rate-adjusted p below 0.01 and a log2 fold-change threshold of 1. As an exploratory analysis of dynamics, max-normalized trajectories of the 1000 most abundant clonotypes were examined with PCA combined with hierarchical clustering. Each responding clone was given a CD4 or CD8 phenotype based on the CD4+ and CD8+ repertoires, which had been sequenced separately. TCRdb reanalyzed the raw reads on its own, using fastp at Q25 for trimming and MiXCR for clone calling, and kept in-frame beta chains. Entries are consolidated by CDR3 protein sequence, retaining the most common genes and DNA. The V and J calls, along with clone size, are taken from TCRdb and not from the paper's own processing. The sample yields 530,000 or so distinct CDR3 sequences; roughly 17% were counted once. The ten largest clones add up to roughly 7.7% of the sample.

PBMCs were isolated by Ficoll-Paque density gradient centrifugation. What the research found in general, with its limitations: Contracting CD4+ clones were located mainly in the CM and EM memory subsets, whereas CD8+ clones were found to be enriched in EMRA. Only two mild cases were covered by the study, and larger cohorts that include severe cases with pre-infection samples were considered necessary. Balanced CD4/CD8 phenotypes were observed for clones contracting from day 15 to 85, whereas a bias towards CD4+ was observed for a second wave of clones expanding from day 15 to 37. Some responding clones were found in pre-infection memory, which suggests that pre-existing cross-reactive memory T cells took part in the SARS-CoV-2 response. SARS-CoV-2 specificity was not confirmed for the second-wave clones peaking on day 37.

Rearrangement joined TRBV29-1 to TRBJ2-2; 8 junctional bases match TRBD2. Source material: PBMCs or a T cell subset sorted from them (not recorded which). This TCR was recovered from an adult woman who had mild COVID-19 (a few samples of this study predate the infection). The sample titles of this study are shuffled in the database, so cell type and time point are left out; the donor was told from shared clones. The nucleotide sequence reads as follows: TGCAGCTTCGGGGGGGGAACCGGGGAGCTGTTTTTT. Translated, this is CSFGGGTGELFF.